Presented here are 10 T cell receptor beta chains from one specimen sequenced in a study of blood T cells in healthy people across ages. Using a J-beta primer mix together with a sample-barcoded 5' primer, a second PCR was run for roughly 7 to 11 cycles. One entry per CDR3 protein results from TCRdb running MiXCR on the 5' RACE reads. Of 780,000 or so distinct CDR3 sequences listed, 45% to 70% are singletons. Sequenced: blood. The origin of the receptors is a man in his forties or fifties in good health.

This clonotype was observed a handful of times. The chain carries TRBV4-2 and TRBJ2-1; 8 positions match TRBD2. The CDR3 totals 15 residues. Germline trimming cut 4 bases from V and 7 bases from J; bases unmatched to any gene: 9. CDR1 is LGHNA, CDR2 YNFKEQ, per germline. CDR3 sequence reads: CASSPRTGGPNEQFF. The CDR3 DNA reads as TGTGCCAGCAGCCCCCGGACGGGGGGGCCTAATGAGCAGTTCTTC.

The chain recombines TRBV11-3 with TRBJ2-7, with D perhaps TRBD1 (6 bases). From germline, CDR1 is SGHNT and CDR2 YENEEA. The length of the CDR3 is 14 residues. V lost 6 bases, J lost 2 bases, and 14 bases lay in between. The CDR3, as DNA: TGTGCCAGCAGTAAGTCGGGACAAACCTACGAGCAGTACTTC. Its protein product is CASSKSGQTYEQYF.

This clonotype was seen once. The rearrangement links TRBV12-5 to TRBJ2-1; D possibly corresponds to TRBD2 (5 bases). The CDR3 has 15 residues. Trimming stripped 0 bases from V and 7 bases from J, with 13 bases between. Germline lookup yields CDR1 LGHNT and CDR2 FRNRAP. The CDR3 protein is CASGLVPDYSNEQFF. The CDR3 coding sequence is TGTGCTAGTGGTTTGGTACCCGACTATTCGAATGAGCAGTTCTTC.

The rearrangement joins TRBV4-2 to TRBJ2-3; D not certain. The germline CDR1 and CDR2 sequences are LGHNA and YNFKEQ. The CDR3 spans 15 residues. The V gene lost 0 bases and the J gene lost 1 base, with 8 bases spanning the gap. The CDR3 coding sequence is TGTGCCAGCAGCCAAGATTGGGCAGGCACAGATACGCAGTATTTT. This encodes CASSQDWAGTDTQYF.

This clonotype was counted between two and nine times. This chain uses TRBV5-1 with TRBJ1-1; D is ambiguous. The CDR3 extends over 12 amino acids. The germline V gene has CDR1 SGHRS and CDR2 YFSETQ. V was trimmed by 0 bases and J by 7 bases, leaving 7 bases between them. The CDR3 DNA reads TGCGCCAGCAGCTTGGATTGGGGTGAAGCTTTCTTT. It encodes CASSLDWGEAFF.

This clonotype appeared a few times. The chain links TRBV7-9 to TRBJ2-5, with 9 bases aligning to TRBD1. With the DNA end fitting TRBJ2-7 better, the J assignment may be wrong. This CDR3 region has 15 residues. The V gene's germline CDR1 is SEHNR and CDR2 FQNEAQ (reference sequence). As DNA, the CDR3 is TGTGCCAGCAGCTCGCCGGGACAGGGTGTGAACGAGCAGTACTTC. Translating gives CASSSPGQGVNEQYF.

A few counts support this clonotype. For the CDR3, the DNA is TGTGCCAGCAGCTTAGCCCTTCAGAATAGCGCTGAAGCTTTCTTT. Its protein product is CASSLALQNSAEAFF. The J gene is TRBJ1-1, the V gene TRBV7-2; D is uncertain. This CDR3 region has 15 residues. Germline V CDR1 and CDR2: SGHTA, FQGNSA. With 0 bases removed from V and 6 bases from J, the gap between germline ends came to 14 bases.

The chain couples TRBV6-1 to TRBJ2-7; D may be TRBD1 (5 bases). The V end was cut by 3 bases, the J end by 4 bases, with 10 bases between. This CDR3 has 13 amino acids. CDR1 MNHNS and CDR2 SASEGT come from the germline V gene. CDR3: CASSDAGSYEQYF. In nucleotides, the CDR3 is TGTGCCAGCAGTGACGCAGGGTCGTACGAGCAGTACTTC.

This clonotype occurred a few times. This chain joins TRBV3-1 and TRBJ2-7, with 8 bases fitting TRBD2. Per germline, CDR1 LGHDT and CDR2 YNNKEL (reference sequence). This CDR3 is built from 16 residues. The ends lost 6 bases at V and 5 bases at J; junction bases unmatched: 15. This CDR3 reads CASSQSFSGTVHEQYF. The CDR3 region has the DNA TGTGCCAGCAGTCAGAGTTTTAGCGGGACTGTTCACGAGCAGTACTTC.

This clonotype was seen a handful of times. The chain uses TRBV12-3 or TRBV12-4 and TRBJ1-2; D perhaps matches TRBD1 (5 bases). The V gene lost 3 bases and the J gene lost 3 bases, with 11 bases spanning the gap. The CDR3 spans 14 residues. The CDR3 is CASSFVQTDYGYTF. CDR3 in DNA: TGTGCCAGCAGTTTCGTCCAGACAGACTATGGCTACACCTTC.